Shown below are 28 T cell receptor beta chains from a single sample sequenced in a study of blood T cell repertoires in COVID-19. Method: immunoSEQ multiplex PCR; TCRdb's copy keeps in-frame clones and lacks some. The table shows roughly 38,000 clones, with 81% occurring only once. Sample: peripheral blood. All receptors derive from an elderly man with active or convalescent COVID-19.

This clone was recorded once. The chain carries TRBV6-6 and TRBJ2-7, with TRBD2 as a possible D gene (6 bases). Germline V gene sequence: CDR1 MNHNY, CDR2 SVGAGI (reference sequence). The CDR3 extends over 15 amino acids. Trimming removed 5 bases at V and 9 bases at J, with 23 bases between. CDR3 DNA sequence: TGTGCCAGCAGTGCTCCGGGACTCCCCGGTCGTTGGCAGTACTTC. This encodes CASSAPGLPGRWQYF.

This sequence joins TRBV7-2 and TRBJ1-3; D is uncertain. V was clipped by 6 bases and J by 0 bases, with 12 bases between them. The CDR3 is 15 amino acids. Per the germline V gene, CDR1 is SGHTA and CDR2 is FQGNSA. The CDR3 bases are TGTGCCAGCAGAGCTGACATTTACTCTGGAAACACCATATATTTT. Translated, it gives CASRADIYSGNTIYF.

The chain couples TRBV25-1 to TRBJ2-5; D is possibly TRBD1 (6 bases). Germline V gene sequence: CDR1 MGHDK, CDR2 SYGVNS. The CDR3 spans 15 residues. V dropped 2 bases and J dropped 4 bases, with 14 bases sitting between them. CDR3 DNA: TGTGCCAGCAGTGAACCAACAGGGTTGTCAGAGACCCAGTACTTC. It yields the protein CASSEPTGLSETQYF.

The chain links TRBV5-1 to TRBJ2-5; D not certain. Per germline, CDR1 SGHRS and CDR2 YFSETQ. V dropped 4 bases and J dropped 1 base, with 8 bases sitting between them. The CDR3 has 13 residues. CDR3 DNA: TGCGCCAGCAGCAGAGGATCCCAAGAGACCCAGTACTTC. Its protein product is CASSRGSQETQYF.

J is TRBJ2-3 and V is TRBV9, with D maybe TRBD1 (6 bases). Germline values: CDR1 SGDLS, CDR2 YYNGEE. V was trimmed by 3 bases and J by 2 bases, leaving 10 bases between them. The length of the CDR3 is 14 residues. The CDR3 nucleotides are TGTGCCAGCAGCGCACAGGGTAACACAGATACGCAGTATTTT. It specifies CASSAQGNTDTQYF.

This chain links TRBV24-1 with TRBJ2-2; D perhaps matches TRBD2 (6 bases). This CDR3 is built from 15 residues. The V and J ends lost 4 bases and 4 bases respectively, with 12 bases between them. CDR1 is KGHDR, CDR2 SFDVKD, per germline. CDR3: CATSDSLAGTGELFF. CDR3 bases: TGTGCCACCAGTGACTCACTAGCCGGCACCGGGGAGCTGTTTTTT.

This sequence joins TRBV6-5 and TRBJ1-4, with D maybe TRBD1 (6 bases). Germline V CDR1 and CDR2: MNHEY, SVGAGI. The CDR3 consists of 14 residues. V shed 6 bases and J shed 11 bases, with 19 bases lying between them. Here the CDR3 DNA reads TGTGCCAGCAGGCCGACCGGCCCCGGACAGAAACTGTTTTTT. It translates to CASRPTGPGQKLFF.

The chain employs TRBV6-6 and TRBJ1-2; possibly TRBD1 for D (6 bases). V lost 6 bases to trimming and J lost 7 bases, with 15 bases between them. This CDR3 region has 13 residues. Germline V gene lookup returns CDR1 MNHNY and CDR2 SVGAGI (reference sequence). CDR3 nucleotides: TGTGCCAGCAGAGAACAGGGACCGGGTGGCTACACCTTC. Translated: CASREQGPGGYTF.

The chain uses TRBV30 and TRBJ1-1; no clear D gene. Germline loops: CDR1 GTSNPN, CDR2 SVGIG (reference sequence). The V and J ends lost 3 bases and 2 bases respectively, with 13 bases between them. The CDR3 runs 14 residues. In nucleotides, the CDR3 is TGTGCCTGGAGCGCCCGCGGTTATAACACTGAAGCTTTCTTT. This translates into CAWSARGYNTEAFF.

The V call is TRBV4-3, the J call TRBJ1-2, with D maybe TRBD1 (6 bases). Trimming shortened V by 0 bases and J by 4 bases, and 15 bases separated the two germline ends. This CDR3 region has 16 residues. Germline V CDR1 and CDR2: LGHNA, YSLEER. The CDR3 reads CASSQDRQASFYGYTF. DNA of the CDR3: TGCGCCAGCAGCCAAGATAGACAGGCCTCGTTCTATGGCTACACCTTC.

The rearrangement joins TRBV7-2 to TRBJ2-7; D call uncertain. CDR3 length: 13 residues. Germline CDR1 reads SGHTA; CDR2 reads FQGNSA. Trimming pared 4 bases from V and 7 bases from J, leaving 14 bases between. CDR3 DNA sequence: TGTGCCAGCAGCTCAAACAGTGCTAAAGAGCAGTACTTC. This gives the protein CASSSNSAKEQYF.

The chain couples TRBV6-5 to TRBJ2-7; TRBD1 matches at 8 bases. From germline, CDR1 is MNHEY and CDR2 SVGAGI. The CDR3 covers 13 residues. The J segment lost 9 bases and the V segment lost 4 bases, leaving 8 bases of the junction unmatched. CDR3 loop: CASSLNRGAGQYF. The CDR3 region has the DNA TGTGCCAGCAGTTTGAACAGGGGGGCAGGGCAGTACTTC.

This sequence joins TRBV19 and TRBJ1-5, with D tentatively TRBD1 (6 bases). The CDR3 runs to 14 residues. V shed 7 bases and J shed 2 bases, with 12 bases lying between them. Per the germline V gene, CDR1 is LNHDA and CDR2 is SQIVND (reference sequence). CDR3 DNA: TGTGCCAGTACCGACAGGAACGGCAATCAGCCCCAGCATTTT. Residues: CASTDRNGNQPQHF.

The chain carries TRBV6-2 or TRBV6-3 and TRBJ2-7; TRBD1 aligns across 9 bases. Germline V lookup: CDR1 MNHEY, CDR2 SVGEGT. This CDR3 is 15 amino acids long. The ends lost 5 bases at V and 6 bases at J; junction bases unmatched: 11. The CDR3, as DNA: TGTGCCAGCAGTACCCGGGACAGGGTAAGGGGCGAGCAGTACTTC. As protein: CASSTRDRVRGEQYF.

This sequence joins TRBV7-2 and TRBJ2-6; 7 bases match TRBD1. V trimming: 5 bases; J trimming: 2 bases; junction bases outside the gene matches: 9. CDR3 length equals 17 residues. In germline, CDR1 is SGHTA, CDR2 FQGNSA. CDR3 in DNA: TGTGCCAGCAGCCCCCGAGGGGACAGAACTGGGGCCAACGTCCTGACTTTC. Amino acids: CASSPRGDRTGANVLTF.

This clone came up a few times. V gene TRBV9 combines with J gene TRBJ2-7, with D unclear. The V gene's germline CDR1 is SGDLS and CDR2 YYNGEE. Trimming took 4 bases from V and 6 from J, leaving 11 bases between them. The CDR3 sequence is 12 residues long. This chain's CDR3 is CASSPNPGEQYF. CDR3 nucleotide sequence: TGTGCCAGCAGCCCCAACCCGGGCGAGCAGTACTTC.

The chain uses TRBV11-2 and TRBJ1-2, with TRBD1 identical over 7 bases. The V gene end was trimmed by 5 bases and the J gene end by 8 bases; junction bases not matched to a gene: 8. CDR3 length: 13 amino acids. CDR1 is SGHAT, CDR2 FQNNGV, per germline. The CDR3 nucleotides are TGTGCCAGCAGCCCCGGACAGGTCACCGGCTACACCTTC. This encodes CASSPGQVTGYTF.

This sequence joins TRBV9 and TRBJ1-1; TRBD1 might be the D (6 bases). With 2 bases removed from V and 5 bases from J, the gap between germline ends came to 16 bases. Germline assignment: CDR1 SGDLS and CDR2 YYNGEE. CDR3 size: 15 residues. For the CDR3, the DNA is TGTGCCAGCAGCGTCCGACAGGCCCAGGAAACTGAAGCTTTCTTT. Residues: CASSVRQAQETEAFF. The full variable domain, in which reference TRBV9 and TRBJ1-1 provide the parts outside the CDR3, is DSGVTQTPKHLITATGQRVTLRCSPRSGDLSVYWYQQSLDQGLQFLIQYYNGEERAKGNILERFSAQQFPDLHSELNLSSLELGDSALYFCASSVRQAQETEAFFGQGTRLTVV.

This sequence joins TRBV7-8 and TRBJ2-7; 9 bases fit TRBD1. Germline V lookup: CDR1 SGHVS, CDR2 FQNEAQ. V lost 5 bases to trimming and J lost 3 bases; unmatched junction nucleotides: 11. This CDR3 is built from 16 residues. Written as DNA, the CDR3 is TGTGCCAGCAGCCCACCCACCGGGACAGGGTTCTACGAGCAGTACTTC. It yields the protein CASSPPTGTGFYEQYF.

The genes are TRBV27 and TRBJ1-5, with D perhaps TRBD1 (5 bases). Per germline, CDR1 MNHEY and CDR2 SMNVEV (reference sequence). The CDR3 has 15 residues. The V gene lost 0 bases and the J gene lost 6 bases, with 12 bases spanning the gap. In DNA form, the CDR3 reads TGTGCCAGCAGTTTATCCCAGGGCTTGGGTCAGCCCCAGCATTTT. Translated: CASSLSQGLGQPQHF.

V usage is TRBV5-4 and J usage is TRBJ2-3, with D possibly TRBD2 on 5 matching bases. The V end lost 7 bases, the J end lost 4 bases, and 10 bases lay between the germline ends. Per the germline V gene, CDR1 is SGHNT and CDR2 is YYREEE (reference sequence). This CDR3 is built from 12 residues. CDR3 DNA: TGTGCCAGCCTGCGGGCAGCAGATACGCAGTATTTT. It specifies CASLRAADTQYF.

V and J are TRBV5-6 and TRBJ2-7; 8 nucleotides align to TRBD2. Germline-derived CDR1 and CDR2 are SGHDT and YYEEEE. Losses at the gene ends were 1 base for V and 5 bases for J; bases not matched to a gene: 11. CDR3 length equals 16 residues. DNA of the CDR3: TGTGCCAGCAGCTTGCAGCGACTAGCGCGGAGGGACGAGCAGTACTTC. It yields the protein CASSLQRLARRDEQYF.

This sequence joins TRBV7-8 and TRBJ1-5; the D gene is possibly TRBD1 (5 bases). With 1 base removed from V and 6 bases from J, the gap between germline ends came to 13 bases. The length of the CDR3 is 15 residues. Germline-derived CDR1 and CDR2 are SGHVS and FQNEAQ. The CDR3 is CASSLGTSNRQPQHF. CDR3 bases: TGTGCCAGCAGCTTAGGGACAAGCAACCGTCAGCCCCAGCATTTT.

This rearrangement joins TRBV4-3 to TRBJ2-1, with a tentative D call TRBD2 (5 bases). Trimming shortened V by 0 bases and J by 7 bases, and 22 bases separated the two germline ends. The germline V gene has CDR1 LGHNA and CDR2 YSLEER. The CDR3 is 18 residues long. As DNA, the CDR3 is TGCGCCAGCAGCCAAGATCCCCCCCCTACTAGTACGATAAATGAGCAGTTCTTC. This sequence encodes CASSQDPPPTSTINEQFF.

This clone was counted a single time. The CDR3 loop is CASSVQGQLNTEAFF. The CDR3 bases are TGCGCCAGCAGCGTGCAGGGACAGTTGAACACTGAAGCTTTCTTT. The chain has TRBV5-1 and TRBJ1-1; 7 nucleotides agree with TRBD1. The CDR3 runs 15 residues. Germline lookup yields CDR1 SGHRS and CDR2 YFSETQ. J lost 0 bases, V lost 4 bases, and 6 bases had no gene match.

The CDR3 sequence: CASSSQTGGDYGYTF. DNA for the CDR3: TGTGCCAGCAGCTCCCAGACAGGGGGAGACTATGGCTACACCTTC. The chain employs TRBV5-4 and TRBJ1-2; 9 nucleotides line up with TRBD1. Germline V gene lookup returns CDR1 SGHNT and CDR2 YYREEE (reference sequence). Trimming cost V 3 bases and J 3 bases; bases outside gene matches: 6. The CDR3 is 15 residues long.

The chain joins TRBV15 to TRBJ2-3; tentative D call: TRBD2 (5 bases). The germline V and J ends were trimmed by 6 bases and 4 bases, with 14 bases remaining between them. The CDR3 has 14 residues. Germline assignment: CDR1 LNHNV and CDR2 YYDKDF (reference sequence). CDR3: CATSLSGLADTQYF. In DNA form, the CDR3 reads TGTGCCACCAGTTTGTCGGGATTGGCAGATACGCAGTATTTT.

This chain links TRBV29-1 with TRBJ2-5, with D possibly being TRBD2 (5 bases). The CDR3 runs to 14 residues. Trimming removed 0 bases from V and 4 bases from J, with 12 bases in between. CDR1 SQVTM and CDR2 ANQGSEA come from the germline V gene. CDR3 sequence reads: CSVEDQTAGETQYF. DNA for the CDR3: TGCAGCGTTGAAGATCAGACGGCGGGAGAGACCCAGTACTTC.